A selection of T cell receptor beta chains follows, all from one sample in a study of T-cell memory formation after mild COVID-19. TCRdb passed the 5' RACE reads through MiXCR, listing each CDR3 protein once. This table has 350,000 to 500,000 distinct CDR3 sequences, under 20% appearing once. Material for sequencing was PBMCs or a T cell subset sorted from them (not recorded which). These receptors all stem from a man aged 18 to 29 who had mild COVID-19 (a few samples of this study predate the infection). Cell type and time point are not known. The CDR3 runs from the conserved cysteine through the conserved F or W. Size tells how often a clone was seen (once, few, many) or the class of an expanded clone, and some rows leave it out.

v_call: TRBV4-1
j_call: TRBJ2-1
clone_size: few
cdr3_aa: CASSQEGQGTNNEQFF

v_call: TRBV7-9
j_call: TRBJ1-2
clone_size: NA
cdr3_aa: CASRTGVANYGYTF

v_call: TRBV7-8
j_call: TRBJ2-1
clone_size: few
cdr3_aa: CASSLGSGESYNEQFF

v_call: TRBV20-1
j_call: TRBJ2-4
clone_size: NA
cdr3_aa: CSASGGTTKQNIQYF

v_call: TRBV18
j_call: TRBJ1-3
clone_size: NA
cdr3_aa: CASSHPDSRRGNTIYF

v_call: TRBV5-6
j_call: TRBJ2-5
clone_size: many
cdr3_aa: CASRRRLQGAGETQYF

v_call: TRBV5-1
j_call: TRBJ2-1
clone_size: few
cdr3_aa: CASSFYPGGFINEQFF

v_call: TRBV15
j_call: TRBJ2-3
clone_size: many
cdr3_aa: CATSRRRTGNTDTQYF

v_call: TRBV7-9
j_call: TRBJ2-4
clone_size: NA
cdr3_aa: CASSLLRQGNIQYF

v_call: TRBV7-9
j_call: TRBJ1-2
clone_size: few
cdr3_aa: CASSLAGSDLYGYTF

v_call: TRBV7-2
j_call: TRBJ2-7
clone_size: NA
cdr3_aa: CASSLRTGDNYEQYF

v_call: TRBV5-1
j_call: TRBJ1-2
clone_size: NA
cdr3_aa: CASSTGGADYGYTF

v_call: TRBV7-9
j_call: TRBJ1-6
clone_size: NA
cdr3_aa: CASSNQGGNSPLHF

v_call: TRBV6-5
j_call: TRBJ2-5
clone_size: NA
cdr3_aa: CASRKGLADLETQYF

v_call: TRBV27
j_call: TRBJ2-2
clone_size: many
cdr3_aa: CASSLYPSGGRNTGELFF

v_call: TRBV5-5
j_call: TRBJ2-7
clone_size: few
cdr3_aa: CASSFRVAFEQYF

v_call: TRBV5-1
j_call: TRBJ2-5
clone_size: NA
cdr3_aa: CASRGGLDVTQYF

v_call: TRBV20-1
j_call: TRBJ2-3
clone_size: NA
cdr3_aa: CSLTPDGDTQYF

v_call: TRBV12-3/TRBV12-4
j_call: TRBJ2-1
clone_size: few
cdr3_aa: CASSLYAQFF

v_call: TRBV12-3/TRBV12-4
j_call: TRBJ2-6
clone_size: few
cdr3_aa: CASSLEDRVGANVLTF

v_call: TRBV20-1
j_call: TRBJ1-1
clone_size: NA
cdr3_aa: CSARDSGRGVSEAFF

v_call: TRBV4-3
j_call: TRBJ1-5
clone_size: NA
cdr3_aa: CASSQDSSGNQPQHF

v_call: TRBV7-2
j_call: TRBJ2-1
clone_size: few
cdr3_aa: CASSLVAQRSYNEQFF

v_call: TRBV7-9
j_call: TRBJ2-1
clone_size: NA
cdr3_aa: CASSLFLDRAHNEQFF

v_call: TRBV5-5
j_call: TRBJ2-5
clone_size: NA
cdr3_aa: CASSFRRDAPLETQYF

v_call: TRBV11-2
j_call: TRBJ2-7
clone_size: few
cdr3_aa: CASSPGTLYEQYF

v_call: TRBV14
j_call: TRBJ2-5
clone_size: few
cdr3_aa: CASSQDEGGWQETQYF

v_call: TRBV7-2
j_call: TRBJ1-1
clone_size: few
cdr3_aa: CASSLLRENTEAFF

v_call: TRBV5-1
j_call: TRBJ1-1
clone_size: few
cdr3_aa: CASSLAGGRPEAFF

v_call: TRBV7-7
j_call: TRBJ2-5
clone_size: many
cdr3_aa: CASSPSGGAETQYF

v_call: TRBV11-3
j_call: TRBJ2-3
clone_size: few
cdr3_aa: CASSFASGGIIDTQYF

v_call: TRBV3-1
j_call: TRBJ2-5
clone_size: NA
cdr3_aa: CASSQVSIGKKTQYF

v_call: TRBV12-3/TRBV12-4
j_call: TRBJ2-2
clone_size: few
cdr3_aa: CASNRDTHTGELFF

v_call: TRBV18
j_call: TRBJ2-7
clone_size: few
cdr3_aa: CASSDTGTGVEQYF

v_call: TRBV7-3
j_call: TRBJ1-5
clone_size: NA
cdr3_aa: CASSETGSGQPQHF

v_call: TRBV11-2
j_call: TRBJ2-3
clone_size: few
cdr3_aa: CASSLDQATDTQYF

v_call: TRBV28
j_call: TRBJ2-1
clone_size: NA
cdr3_aa: CASSSRGQGGDEQFF

v_call: TRBV5-1
j_call: TRBJ2-2
clone_size: many
cdr3_aa: CASSNTAIANTGELFF

v_call: TRBV7-8
j_call: TRBJ1-1
clone_size: few
cdr3_aa: CASSSWTETRDTEAFF

v_call: TRBV7-9
j_call: TRBJ1-4
clone_size: few
cdr3_aa: CASSPRSSTGSEKLFF

v_call: TRBV29-1
j_call: TRBJ2-5
clone_size: few
cdr3_aa: CSVESRGEEETQYF

v_call: TRBV6-2/TRBV6-3
j_call: TRBJ1-1
clone_size: few
cdr3_aa: CASSWMGNTEAFF

v_call: TRBV7-9
j_call: TRBJ1-1
clone_size: NA
cdr3_aa: CASIPQGDTEAFF

v_call: TRBV7-9
j_call: TRBJ2-2
clone_size: few
cdr3_aa: CASSARTGNTGELFF

v_call: TRBV4-1
j_call: TRBJ1-5
clone_size: NA
cdr3_aa: CASSQDRVIIGQPQHF

v_call: TRBV12-3/TRBV12-4
j_call: TRBJ1-2
clone_size: NA
cdr3_aa: CASSLGRILGDYGYTF

v_call: TRBV6-5
j_call: TRBJ1-2
clone_size: NA
cdr3_aa: CASSPWTFDGYTF

v_call: TRBV7-3
j_call: TRBJ2-3
clone_size: NA
cdr3_aa: CASSLPGLTDAQYF

v_call: TRBV5-1
j_call: TRBJ2-4
clone_size: few
cdr3_aa: CASSLAASGGQNIQYF

v_call: TRBV6-6
j_call: TRBJ2-5
clone_size: once
cdr3_aa: CASSLLGQGAGETQYF

v_call: TRBV14
j_call: TRBJ1-5
clone_size: NA
cdr3_aa: CASSQGPVQPQHF